The text below deals with one T cell receptor beta chain. Antigen: not known. Data came from immunoSEQ multiplex PCR; TCRdb stores just in-frame clones and leaves some out. Here the sample spans roughly 500,000 clones, roughly 83% being singletons. The data are from a study of shared clonotypes between healthy human individuals. Germline-derived CDR1 and CDR2 are MNHEY and SMNVEV (reference sequence). V shed 3 bases and J 5 bases; nucleotides not matched to a gene: 20. This CDR3 is built from 19 residues. For unsorted samples, genomic DNA was extracted from about 95 million PBMCs. Study-wide results and caveats: Measured sharing among donors was expected to vary with sequencing depth.

The receptor's source is a woman aged 40 to 50 in good health. Some clones in this sample may be carry-over from other donors' samples. The specimen sequenced was PBMCs. The rearrangement links TRBV27 to TRBJ2-7; 9 nucleotides align to TRBD1. The CDR3 is CASSFRGDRANPLANEQYF. DNA for the CDR3: TGTGCCAGCAGTTTTCGTGGGGACAGGGCCAACCCATTAGCTAACGAGCAGTACTTC.